Listed below are T cell receptor beta chains from one sample, sequenced in a study of blood T cells in healthy people across ages. TCRdb passed the 5' RACE reads through MiXCR, listing each CDR3 protein once. The repertoire consists of about 1.8 million distinct CDR3 sequences, with around half occurring once and the leading ten covering 2.1%. The specimen sequenced was blood. Receptor source: a woman between 40 and 50 years old in good health. Each CDR3 is given with its conserved first and last residue. Fields, in order: CDR3 DNA, CDR3 protein, J gene, V gene, D gene, clone size. The D gene is left open where the match is weak. Size is stated for part of the rows, as once, few or many counts, or as a class when the clone is expanded.

TGCAACGTTGAGGTCGGAGGCCTAAGGGGCTACACCTTC	CNVEVGGLRGYTF	TRBJ1-2	TRBV29-1	-	-
TGCGCCAGCAGAGAAGGTGGCAGTACCTTCACAGATACGCAGTATTTT	CASREGGSTFTDTQYF	TRBJ2-3	TRBV5-1	-	-
TGTGCCAGCAGCCCAACTAGCGGGGGGTACTCCTACAATGAGCAGTTCTTC	CASSPTSGGYSYNEQFF	TRBJ2-1	TRBV7-2	TRBD2	-
TGTGCCAGCAGTTTATCTCTCGGGACAGCTCCTTATGGCTACACCTTC	CASSLSLGTAPYGYTF	TRBJ1-2	TRBV28	TRBD1	-
TGTGCCACCAGCCACCGGGACAGTTCCTACGAGCAGTACTTC	CATSHRDSSYEQYF	TRBJ2-7	TRBV24-1	TRBD1	few
TGTGCCAGCATTCAAGGGAGCGGAAGACTCGATGAGCAGTTCTTC	CASIQGSGRLDEQFF	TRBJ2-1	TRBV28	-	-
TGCAGTGCTAGAAAGGGACAGGGACCCCACGAGCAGTACTTC	CSARKGQGPHEQYF	TRBJ2-7	TRBV20-1	TRBD1	-
TGCAGTGCTATCCGATACGGGGAGACCCAGTACTTC	CSAIRYGETQYF	TRBJ2-5	TRBV20-1	-	few
TGCGCCAGCAGCTTGTTTCTCGGCTGGACAGAAGACAATGAGCAGTTCTTC	CASSLFLGWTEDNEQFF	TRBJ2-1	TRBV5-1	-	-
TGCGCCAGCGGGGGACAGGGGGTAACTTTCTTT	CASGGQGVTFF	TRBJ1-1	TRBV5-1	TRBD1	few
TGCAGCGCCGAATCCCGGGGGCGGACCTACAATGAGCAGTTCTTC	CSAESRGRTYNEQFF	TRBJ2-1	TRBV29-1	-	-
TGTGCCAGTACCAGGTCTAGACAATCTCAAGAGACCCAGTACTTC	CASTRSRQSQETQYF	TRBJ2-5	TRBV12-3/TRBV12-4	-	-
TGCGCCAGCAGCCCCTTACTGGGTAGCACAGATACGCAGTATTTT	CASSPLLGSTDTQYF	TRBJ2-3	TRBV5-1	-	once
TGTGCCAGCAGCCGTACCGGTCAGAACTCCGAGACCCAGTACTTC	CASSRTGQNSETQYF	TRBJ2-5	TRBV12-3/TRBV12-4	-	few
TGTGCCAGCAATACTGTGGGACAGGGGAGATCGGAGACCCAGTACTTC	CASNTVGQGRSETQYF	TRBJ2-5	TRBV7-9	TRBD1	-
TGCGCCAGCAGCCAAGGTACAGGGACGAACTATGGCTACACCTTC	CASSQGTGTNYGYTF	TRBJ1-2	TRBV4-3	-	many
TGTGCCAGCAGTTTTCTAGCCGGGACAGGCGAAGAAGCTTTCTTT	CASSFLAGTGEEAFF	TRBJ1-1	TRBV6-6	TRBD1	once
TGTGCCAGCAGCTTGAAGGGTTTTGGAGACATTCAGTACTTC	CASSLKGFGDIQYF	TRBJ2-4	TRBV13	-	-
TGTGCCAGCAGCCCCCCATTGGGCCGGACAGGGGGAATACACACAGATACGCAGTATTTT	CASSPPLGRTGGIHTDTQYF	TRBJ2-3	TRBV3-1	TRBD1	-
TGTGCCAGCAGTCCCCCAAGGCGGGAGGGCCTGGGTTACAATGAGCAGTTCTTC	CASSPPRREGLGYNEQFF	TRBJ2-1	TRBV7-9	TRBD2	-
TGTGCCAGCAGTACTGGCCCTCGGCCCTACGAGCAGTACTTC	CASSTGPRPYEQYF	TRBJ2-7	TRBV6-2/TRBV6-3	-	-
TGTGCCAGCAGCTTATTCGCCCGGGCTACTAATGAAAAACTGTTTTTT	CASSLFARATNEKLFF	TRBJ1-4	TRBV11-2	-	few
TGCGCCAGCAGCCAAGATCCCAGCGCGGGGGCGCGGTATGAGCAGTTCTTC	CASSQDPSAGARYEQFF	TRBJ2-1	TRBV4-3	-	-
TGCAGTGCTTCCGCGGGGGGGAGCTCCTACAATGAGCAGTTCTTC	CSASAGGSSYNEQFF	TRBJ2-1	TRBV20-1	TRBD2	-
TGTGCCAGCAGTTTACTAGATGGGGTAGATACGCAGTATTTT	CASSLLDGVDTQYF	TRBJ2-3	TRBV28	-	few
TGCAGTGCTAGTCCGAGACACGCTAGCCTAAGGAGCTCCTACGAGCAGTACTTC	CSASPRHASLRSSYEQYF	TRBJ2-7	TRBV20-1	-	few
TGTGCCAGCAGCCCATTGTGGGGGGCCAATGAGCAGTTCTTC	CASSPLWGANEQFF	TRBJ2-1	TRBV11-2	-	-
TGCAGCGTTGAAGACGCTGACGCGGTTAGGGCTTTCTTT	CSVEDADAVRAFF	TRBJ1-1	TRBV29-1	-	-
TGTGCCAGCAGTGTAGCGGGAGTTCGATCACCCCTCCACTTT	CASSVAGVRSPLHF	TRBJ1-6	TRBV12-3/TRBV12-4	-	-
TGCGCCAGCAGCCTGGGGTCAGGGGAAAACATTCAGTACTTC	CASSLGSGENIQYF	TRBJ2-4	TRBV4-3	-	-
TGCGCCAGCAGCTTGAGTACAGGTTACGAGCAGTACTTC	CASSLSTGYEQYF	TRBJ2-7	TRBV5-1	-	few
TGTGCCAGCAGTTACCAGATAGCGGGATCCTCAGATACGCAGTATTTT	CASSYQIAGSSDTQYF	TRBJ2-3	TRBV6-5	TRBD2	-
TGTGCCAGCAGTTTAGCGAGGGGTCGAGAAGAGACCCAGTACTTC	CASSLARGREETQYF	TRBJ2-5	TRBV12-3/TRBV12-4	-	-
TGTGCCAGCAGGGACAGAAACTCCAATGAGCAGTTCTTC	CASRDRNSNEQFF	TRBJ2-1	TRBV2	-	few
TGCGCCAGCCAACGGCGGGGGGGTGGAAATACGCAGTATTTT	CASQRRGGGNTQYF	TRBJ2-3	TRBV5-1	TRBD2	few
TGTGCCAGCAGCCCTGGACAGGGGCTTTTCAACTACGAGCAGTACTTC	CASSPGQGLFNYEQYF	TRBJ2-7	TRBV6-6	TRBD1	-
TGCGCCAGCAGCCAAGAAAGATGGGCGGCACCTAGCACAGATACGCAGTATTTT	CASSQERWAAPSTDTQYF	TRBJ2-3	TRBV4-3	-	-
TGTGCCAGCATCCTCACAGGCGCTGCTGGAGGCTACACCTTC	CASILTGAAGGYTF	TRBJ1-2	TRBV7-2	-	-
TGCGCCAGCAGCCAAGAAGGAAGGGATTTCTATGGCTACACCTTC	CASSQEGRDFYGYTF	TRBJ1-2	TRBV4-3	-	few
TGCAGTGCTTTGAATTCACCCCTCCACTTT	CSALNSPLHF	TRBJ1-6	TRBV20-1	-	few
TGCGCCAGCAGCCAAGGAGTTGTAGATACGCAGTATTTT	CASSQGVVDTQYF	TRBJ2-3	TRBV4-1	-	few
TGTGCCAGCAGCTTAGGCCCCGGGACAGGGGCTCGCGAGCAGTACTTC	CASSLGPGTGAREQYF	TRBJ2-7	TRBV7-9	TRBD1	-
TGTAGTGCAACGGCACTAGCGTCTCTCCGCTATGAGCAGTTCTTC	CSATALASLRYEQFF	TRBJ2-1	TRBV20-1	TRBD2	-
TGTGCCAGCAGCTTAGATCTACAGGGGAGCACAGATACGCAGTATTTT	CASSLDLQGSTDTQYF	TRBJ2-3	TRBV7-6	TRBD1	few
TGTGCCAGCAGTTTTCAGGGATCGAAAGAGACCCAGTACTTC	CASSFQGSKETQYF	TRBJ2-5	TRBV6-5	-	few
TGTGCCAGCAGTTACGCGATAGCAGGGGCCAACGTCCTGACTTTC	CASSYAIAGANVLTF	TRBJ2-6	TRBV6-5	-	-
TGTGCCACCCGGGCTACGGGGGGTAATGAGCAGTTCTTC	CATRATGGNEQFF	TRBJ2-1	TRBV3-1	TRBD2	few
TGTGCCAGCAGCCCCGGGACAGTATTCGAGCAGTACTTC	CASSPGTVFEQYF	TRBJ2-7	TRBV6-2/TRBV6-3	TRBD1	-
TGTGCCAGCAGCCCCAGGGGAGGCAACTCCTACGAGCAGTACTTC	CASSPRGGNSYEQYF	TRBJ2-7	TRBV11-2	-	-
TGTGCCAGCACCATTACTGGGACTCGCGGTTACAATGAGCAGTTCTTC	CASTITGTRGYNEQFF	TRBJ2-1	TRBV6-5	-	-
TGTGCCATCTCCTACTATGGGGGGGCTGGGGCCAACGTCCTGACTTTC	CAISYYGGAGANVLTF	TRBJ2-6	TRBV10-3	TRBD2	-
TGTGCCAGCAGCCAATCATCTACAGGGAGAAAAAACATTCAGTACTTC	CASSQSSTGRKNIQYF	TRBJ2-4	TRBV3-1	-	-
TGTGCCAGCAGCCAAGGTTTGGATGAAAAACTGTTTTTT	CASSQGLDEKLFF	TRBJ1-4	TRBV3-1	-	-
TGTGCCACCAGTGATCCCCCCGACCGGGATACGCAGTATTTT	CATSDPPDRDTQYF	TRBJ2-3	TRBV24-1	-	-
TGTGCCAGCAGCCGCTCAATAACGGAGACCCAGTACTTC	CASSRSITETQYF	TRBJ2-5	TRBV7-3	-	-